This TCR beta chain was profiled in a study of blood T cell repertoires in COVID-19. Background on the study: Spain, Italy and the United States supplied samples that represented acute and convalescent COVID-19. PBMCs, B-cell-depleted T cells, or T cells were the source of the cDNA or gDNA that made up the material.

This clone was seen a few times. In the authors' methods: How many nucleated cells were present was estimated from reference gene primer amplification. Here immunoSEQ multiplex PCR was the method, and the copy in TCRdb shows in-frame clones only, minus some. That table furnishes V, J and clone size, whereas the DNA furnished D and trimming. The sample consists of roughly 60,000 clones, around four fifths of them appearing once. The V gene end was trimmed by 6 bases and the J gene end by 2 bases; junction bases not matched to a gene: 2. The CDR3 totals 13 residues. The germline gives CDR1 SGHTA, CDR2 FQGTGA.

The clonotype comes from a man in his 60s with acute or convalescent COVID-19. The chain uses TRBV7-3 and TRBJ2-3; the match to TRBD2 covers 7 bases. Sequencing was done on a sample of peripheral blood. CDR3 nucleotide sequence: TGTGCCAGCAGTCGGGACTACACAGATACGCAGTATTTT. It specifies CASSRDYTDTQYF.